Listed here are 26 T cell receptor beta chains from one sample, sequenced in a study of CD8+ T cells in alopecia areata. Peripheral blood, together with lesional scalp punch biopsies, was collected from alopecia areata patients. cDNA reverse transcribed from extracted RNA served as the sequencing template. Measured with immunoSEQ multiplex PCR; TCRdb has only the in-frame clones, and not every one. This sample has about 7,900 clones, with roughly 55% found just once. Sequenced material: skin, taken at week 0. The receptors shown here come from a human donor with alopecia areata.

This sequence joins TRBV7-8 and TRBJ2-3; TRBD2 matches at 7 bases. Germline loops: CDR1 SGHVS, CDR2 FQNEAQ. After removal of 5 bases from V and 2 bases from J, the junction contained 7 bases not matched to a gene. The CDR3 is made up of 15 amino acids. The CDR3 loop is CASSLPTSPTDTQYF. The CDR3 DNA reads as TGTGCCAGCAGCCTTCCGACTAGCCCCACAGATACGCAGTATTTT. Using reference TRBV7-8 and TRBJ2-3 for the parts outside the CDR3, the full variable domain is GAGVSQSPRYKVAKRGQDVALRCDPISGHVSLFWYQQALGQGPEFLTYFQNEAQLDKSGLPSDRFFAERPEGSVSTLKIQRTQQEDSAVYLCASSLPTSPTDTQYFGPGTRLTVL.

This clone was seen more than once but under ten times. This chain links TRBV30 with TRBJ1-4; 7 bases line up with TRBD1. Trimming cost V 2 bases and J 5 bases; bases outside gene matches: 8. Germline V CDR1 and CDR2: GTSNPN, SVGIG (reference sequence). This CDR3 is built from 15 residues. Here the CDR3 reads CAWSKSWTGNEKLFF. The CDR3 DNA follows: TGTGCCTGGAGTAAATCTTGGACAGGAAATGAAAAACTGTTTTTT.

With respect to this clone: With a much larger clone just one base away, this may be a read error. The chain links TRBV4-1 to TRBJ2-1, with D possibly called TRBD1 or TRBD2 (7 bases each). The CDR3 runs to 14 residues. The germline V gene encodes CDR1 MGHRA and CDR2 YSYEKL. The CDR3 DNA follows: TGCGCCCGCAGCCATAGTGCAGGGGGGGATGAGCAGTTCTTC. Its translation is CARSHSAGGDEQFF.

The rearrangement uses TRBV4-3 and TRBJ2-5; D is unresolved. V was clipped by 4 bases and J by 4 bases, with 10 bases between them. The germline V gene has CDR1 LGHNA and CDR2 YSLEER. CDR3 length equals 13 residues. Here the CDR3 DNA reads TGCGCCAGCAGCCCTTTTCAGCGAGAGACCCAGTACTTC. Its protein product is CASSPFQRETQYF.

This clone was found once. The chain carries TRBV27 and TRBJ1-1, with D maybe TRBD1 (5 bases). Trimming removed 8 bases from V and 5 bases from J, with 15 bases in between. Germline V CDR1 and CDR2: MNHEY, SMNVEV (reference sequence). This CDR3 is built from 13 residues. CDR3 DNA: TGTGCCAGCCCTACCAAACGGGGGACTGAAGCTTTCTTT. Translating it yields CASPTKRGTEAFF.

This clone was seen more than once but under ten times. The CDR3 spells CAWIGRNGYNSPLHF. CDR3 sequence (DNA): TGTGCCTGGATTGGGAGAAACGGGTATAATTCACCCCTCCACTTT. V and J are TRBV30 and TRBJ1-6; D gene uncertain. V dropped 4 bases and J dropped 4 bases, with 14 bases sitting between them. The CDR3 runs to 15 residues. Germline CDR1 reads GTSNPN; CDR2 reads SVGIG (reference sequence).

The chain links TRBV7-2 to TRBJ2-6; D uncertain. CDR3 length: 15 amino acids. V dropped 1 base and J dropped 3 bases, with 7 bases sitting between them. Germline V gene lookup returns CDR1 SGHTA and CDR2 FQGNSA. Written as DNA, the CDR3 is TGTGCCAGCAGCTTAGGGGGATATGGGGCCAACGTCCTGACTTTC. Translated: CASSLGGYGANVLTF.

This clone is medium-sized by share. J is TRBJ2-1 and V is TRBV11-2; the D gene could be TRBD1 or TRBD2 (5 bases each). The germline V gene encodes CDR1 SGHAT and CDR2 FQNNGV. V lost 3 bases to trimming and J lost 2 bases, with 8 bases between them. The CDR3 is 14 residues long. CDR3 sequence reads: CASSLGETYNEQFF. The DNA for the CDR3 is TGTGCCAGCAGCTTGGGGGAAACCTACAATGAGCAGTTCTTC.

The chain links TRBV5-4 to TRBJ2-1, with 8 bases identical to TRBD1. Unmatched junction bases numbered 7, after V lost 2 bases and J lost 9 bases. Germline CDR1 and CDR2: SGHNT and YYREEE (reference sequence). This CDR3 has 14 residues. This CDR3 is CASSFQGAQGEQFF. The CDR3 DNA reads TGTGCCAGCAGCTTCCAGGGGGCGCAGGGTGAGCAGTTCTTC.

This clone has more than one count but fewer than ten. V usage is TRBV6-6 and J usage is TRBJ2-5; TRBD2 is a possible D gene (5 bases). The closer fit of TRBJ2-7 to the DNA end suggests the J call may be wrong. Per germline, CDR1 MNHNY and CDR2 SVGAGI (reference sequence). This CDR3 region has 11 residues. DNA of the CDR3: TGTGCCACAGAGGGAGTGTACGAGCAGTACTTC. Translating it yields CATEGVYEQYF.

J is TRBJ2-3 and V is TRBV9, with D possibly matching TRBD1 (6 bases). The V end lost 4 bases, the J end lost 3 bases, and 15 bases lay between the germline ends. The germline gives CDR1 SGDLS, CDR2 YYNGEE. The CDR3 runs to 15 residues. CDR3 DNA sequence: TGTGCCAGCAGCACTGACAGGTCCCCGACAGATACGCAGTATTTT. Its protein is CASSTDRSPTDTQYF.

The chain has TRBV4-3 and TRBJ2-5; D is perhaps TRBD1 or TRBD2 (5 bases each). The CDR3 is 15 residues long. The germline gives CDR1 LGHNA, CDR2 YSLEER. Trimming stripped 0 bases from V and 1 base from J, with 9 bases between. CDR3 protein: CASSQDTGTQETQYF. The CDR3 DNA reads as TGCGCCAGCAGCCAAGATACGGGGACCCAAGAGACCCAGTACTTC.

This clone has a handful of counts. V is TRBV5-4 and J is TRBJ2-1; 10 bases line up with TRBD1. Unmatched junction bases numbered 7, after V lost 4 bases and J lost 12 bases. The germline CDR1 and CDR2 sequences are SGHNT and YYREEE (reference sequence). The CDR3 runs to 13 residues. CDR3: CASSTGQGFGQFF. In nucleotides, the CDR3 is TGTGCCAGCAGCACGGGACAGGGGTTCGGGCAGTTCTTC.

CDR3 sequence (DNA): TGTGCCAGCAGGACAGGGGGCGCGTGGACTGAAGCTTTCTTT. Protein: CASRTGGAWTEAFF. V is TRBV27 and J is TRBJ1-1; 10 bases match TRBD1. V gave up 6 bases and J gave up 5 bases; unmatched junction bases: 6. The CDR3 spans 14 residues. The germline CDR1 and CDR2 sequences are MNHEY and SMNVEV (reference sequence).

The V call is TRBV5-6, the J call TRBJ2-7; perhaps D is TRBD1 or TRBD2 (5 bases each). The V gene lost 0 bases and the J gene lost 3 bases, with 16 bases spanning the gap. Germline lookup yields CDR1 SGHDT and CDR2 YYEEEE. The CDR3 covers 16 residues. The CDR3 DNA reads TGTGCCAGCAGCTTGGCGGGACGGCAAAGGGGCTACGAGCAGTACTTC. Protein: CASSLAGRQRGYEQYF.

CDR3 amino acids: CASTPDGRWGISQHF. DNA for the CDR3: TGCGCCAGCACTCCGGACGGGAGGTGGGGAATCAGCCAGCATTTT. The V call is TRBV23-1, the J call TRBJ1-5, with D unresolved. TRBV23-1 is identified as an open reading frame with a role that is uncertain. The CDR3 is made up of 15 amino acids. V was pared by 7 bases and J by 12 bases, with 25 bases between.

CDR3 protein: CASSQGGRTMNTEAFF. For the CDR3, the DNA is TGCGCCAGCAGCCAAGGGGGCCGGACCATGAACACTGAAGCTTTCTTT. The gene calls are TRBV4-1 and TRBJ1-1, with a weak D call TRBD1 (5 bases). The CDR3 has 16 residues. V was shortened by 1 base and J by 0 bases, with 12 bases between the two germline ends. Germline V gene lookup returns CDR1 MGHRA and CDR2 YSYEKL.

With respect to this clone: At one boundary the junction diverges from the germline segment, which might be a read error. J is TRBJ2-4 and V is TRBV7-8; 7 positions agree with TRBD2. CDR1 is SGHVS and CDR2 is FQNEAQ in the germline V gene. The CDR3 covers 19 residues. CDR3 amino acids: CVSSLRPPLARLAKNIQYF. CDR3 nucleotide sequence: TGTGTCAGCAGCTTAAGGCCCCCACTAGCGCGACTAGCCAAAAACATTCAGTACTTC.

The chain has TRBV19 and TRBJ2-1; TRBD2 matches at 11 bases. CDR1 and CDR2 from the germline V gene are LNHDA and SQIVND (reference sequence). This CDR3 is 16 amino acids long. V was pared by 4 bases and J by 3 bases, with 5 bases of the junction left unmatched. CDR3 sequence: CASSNPGTSGYNEQFF. The CDR3 DNA reads TGTGCCAGTAGTAACCCGGGGACTAGCGGCTACAATGAGCAGTTCTTC.

This clone was seen more than once but under ten times. The chain couples TRBV11-2 to TRBJ2-7, with D possibly called TRBD1 or TRBD2 (5 bases each). The ends were cut back, 5 bases at V and 4 bases at J, with 18 bases in the middle. Germline CDR1 and CDR2: SGHAT and FQNNGV. This CDR3 has 15 amino acids. As DNA, the CDR3 is TGTGCCAGCAGCCTCAGACAGCCCCCGGGATACGAGCAGTACTTC. Encoded protein: CASSLRQPPGYEQYF. The variable domain in full, completed from reference TRBV11-2 and TRBJ2-7, reads EAGVAQSPRYKIIEKRQSVAFWCNPISGHATLYWYQQILGQGPKLLIQFQNNGVVDDSQLPKDRFSAERLKGVDSTLKIQPAKLEDSAVYLCASSLRQPPGYEQYFGPGTRLTVT.

This sequence joins TRBV27 and TRBJ2-3, with 7 bases lining up with TRBD1. The V segment lost 1 base and the J segment 1 base; nucleotides outside the gene matches: 8. Germline V gene lookup returns CDR1 MNHEY and CDR2 SMNVEV (reference sequence). CDR3 length: 17 amino acids. This CDR3 reads CASSLFLRTGGTDTQYF. Written as DNA, the CDR3 is TGTGCCAGCAGTTTATTCCTAAGAACAGGGGGCACAGATACGCAGTATTTT.

Only a few counts were recorded for this clone. The J gene is TRBJ2-3, the V gene TRBV7-2; D is possibly TRBD1 (5 bases). CDR1 and CDR2 (germline): SGHTA, FQGNSA. The CDR3 extends over 14 amino acids. V was trimmed by 0 bases and J by 6 bases, leaving 10 bases between them. CDR3 protein: CASSLAGRLDTQYF. Here the CDR3 DNA reads TGTGCCAGCAGCTTAGCGGGGCGTTTGGATACGCAGTATTTT.

This clone showed up just a few times. The junction and the germline gene differ at one end; a read error may be behind it. This rearrangement joins TRBV6-1 to TRBJ2-3; D may be TRBD1 (5 bases). The CDR3 has 15 residues. Germline V gene lookup returns CDR1 MNHNS and CDR2 SASEGT. The CDR3 region is CASNELRGSTDTQYF. The CDR3 DNA follows: TGTGCCAGCAATGAACTTAGGGGAAGCACAGATACGCAGTATTTT.

This clone was detected a few times. Other DNA sequences in this specimen translate into the identical CDR3. The J gene is TRBJ2-7, the V gene TRBV9; TRBD1 or TRBD2 may be the D gene (5 bases each). This CDR3 region has 14 residues. The germline V and J ends were trimmed by 0 bases and 5 bases, with 12 bases remaining between them. Per germline, CDR1 SGDLS and CDR2 YYNGEE. The DNA for the CDR3 is TGTGCCAGCAGCGTAGGGGGACGGGATCACGAGCAGTACTTC. Amino acids: CASSVGGRDHEQYF.

The chain recombines TRBV7-2 with TRBJ2-3, with a possible D match to TRBD2 (7 bases). Deletions cut 2 bases from V and 4 bases from J, with 16 bases between. Germline-derived CDR1 and CDR2 are SGHTA and FQGNSA. The CDR3 runs to 16 residues. CDR3 sequence reads: CASSLRGGGASDTQYF. CDR3 nucleotide sequence: TGTGCCAGCAGCTTACGCGGGGGCGGAGCGTCAGATACGCAGTATTTT.

V usage is TRBV7-9 and J usage is TRBJ2-1; TRBD2 aligns across 10 bases. The CDR3 sequence is 16 residues long. Germline CDR1 and CDR2: SEHNR and FQNEAQ (reference sequence). V shed 2 bases and J 9 bases; nucleotides not matched to a gene: 10. The CDR3, as DNA: TGTGCCAGCAGCTTAAAGGCGGGACTAGCGTTGGGTGAGCAGTTCTTC. Its translation: CASSLKAGLALGEQFF.